Shown below are 4 T cell receptor beta chains from a single sample sequenced in a study of blood T cell repertoires in COVID-19. Generated by immunoSEQ multiplex PCR, the TCRdb table keeps only in-frame clones and is missing some. The table has hundreds of thousands of clones, about 86% seen once. The sequenced sample consisted of PBMCs or T cells enriched from blood (not recorded which). The source of these receptors is a woman aged 40-49 years with acute COVID-19.

This clone showed up just a few times. This chain joins TRBV28 and TRBJ1-2; D gene uncertain. There are 16 residues in the CDR3. CDR1 is MDHEN, CDR2 SYDVKM, per germline. V was cut by 3 bases and J by 4 bases, with 18 bases left in between. CDR3 protein: CASSFRGTRHAYGYTF. The CDR3, as DNA: TGTGCCAGCAGTTTCCGTGGTACTAGACACGCCTATGGCTACACCTTC.

This clone was counted once. The V gene is TRBV10-2, the J gene TRBJ1-2; D may be TRBD1 (5 bases). Germline V gene lookup returns CDR1 WSHSY and CDR2 SAAADI. Trimming left V 0 bases short and J 6 bases short, with 8 bases between. This CDR3 contains 13 residues. The CDR3 nucleotides are TGCGCCAGCAGTGAGTCGGGGGGGGATGGCTACACCTTC. Protein: CASSESGGDGYTF.

The CDR3 DNA is TGTGCCAGCACGGGACAGGGGGGACTAGCGGGAGTCTTAGATACGCAGTATTTT. Encoded protein: CASTGQGGLAGVLDTQYF. The V gene is TRBV28, the J gene TRBJ2-3, with 14 bases matching TRBD2. Germline V gene lookup returns CDR1 MDHEN and CDR2 SYDVKM. The CDR3 covers 18 residues. Trimming cost V 7 bases and J 5 bases; bases outside gene matches: 14.

The chain is built from TRBV6-5 and TRBJ1-1; perhaps TRBD1 as D (5 bases). Trimming removed 2 bases at V and 10 bases at J, with 14 bases between. The CDR3 spans 13 residues. Looked up from germline, CDR1 is MNHEY and CDR2 is SVGAGI. The CDR3: CASSYGGTGLAFF. The CDR3 DNA is TGTGCCAGCAGTTACGGGGGGACTGGGTTAGCTTTCTTT.